These 15 T cell receptor beta chains share one sample of origin, sequenced in a study of blood T cells in healthy people across ages. The second PCR ran about 6 to 12 cycles with a sample-barcoded 5' primer and J-beta primers. TCRdb reprocessed the 5' RACE reads with MiXCR, giving one entry per CDR3 protein. The table records about 760,000 distinct CDR3 sequences, around three fifths of them present only once. Source material: blood. Receptors were obtained from a man between 40 and 49 years old in good health.

The V call is TRBV29-1, the J call TRBJ2-1; D is uncertain. Trimming cost V 2 bases and J 3 bases, with 5 bases left between them. The germline CDR1 and CDR2 sequences are SQVTM and ANQGSEA. The CDR3 runs 12 residues. DNA of the CDR3: TGCAGCGTTGAACCTCTCTACAATGAGCAGTTCTTC. This encodes CSVEPLYNEQFF.

The chain is built from TRBV5-1 and TRBJ2-7, with TRBD2 matching 10 bases. The CDR3 is 15 residues long. In germline, CDR1 is SGHRS, CDR2 YFSETQ. The V segment lost 0 bases and the J segment 3 bases; nucleotides outside the gene matches: 3. DNA for the CDR3: TGCGCCAGCAGCTTGGTTCTAGCGGGGGACTACGAGCAGTACTTC. Protein: CASSLVLAGDYEQYF.

This clonotype has more than one count but fewer than ten. The V call is TRBV4-2, the J call TRBJ2-7, with TRBD1 identical over 7 bases. Germline assignment: CDR1 LGHNA and CDR2 YNFKEQ. The CDR3 consists of 18 residues. The V segment lost 2 bases and the J segment 0 bases; nucleotides outside the gene matches: 13. The CDR3 loop reads CASSQKTAPGTASYEQYF. The CDR3 coding sequence is TGTGCCAGCAGCCAAAAGACCGCTCCAGGGACAGCCTCCTACGAGCAGTACTTC.

The rearrangement joins TRBV5-1 to TRBJ1-2; D is possibly TRBD1 (6 bases). V was trimmed by 0 bases and J by 1 base, leaving 13 bases between them. Germline V gene data show CDR1 as SGHRS and CDR2 as YFSETQ. The CDR3 length is 16 residues. The CDR3 DNA reads TGCGCCAGCAGCTTGGGCCCAGGGGTCTTTAACTATGGCTACACCTTC. Encoded protein: CASSLGPGVFNYGYTF.

This clonotype turned up a few times. The chain is built from TRBV27 and TRBJ2-3; tentatively, D is TRBD1 or TRBD2 (5 bases each). This CDR3 is 14 amino acids long. V lost 5 bases, J lost 6 bases, and 15 bases lay in between. Germline values: CDR1 MNHEY, CDR2 SMNVEV (reference sequence). The CDR3 region has the DNA TGTGCCAGCAGTCCACCCCAGGGCGGGGATACGCAGTATTTT. This sequence encodes CASSPPQGGDTQYF.

The V gene is TRBV21-1, the J gene TRBJ2-7. TRBV21-1 is recorded as a pseudogene. The CDR3 is made up of 13 amino acids. The CDR3 loop reads CASSTTPSYEQYF. The CDR3 nucleotides read TGTGCCAGCAGCACAACACCGTCCTACGAGCAGTACTTC.

This clonotype was detected once. The CDR3 DNA reads TGTGCCAGCAAGGCGGGGGTCTACGAGCAGTACTTC. Its translation: CASKAGVYEQYF. This chain joins TRBV28 and TRBJ2-4; 7 nucleotides align to TRBD2. The end of the DNA aligns better with TRBJ2-7, so the J call may be wrong. The germline V gene has CDR1 MDHEN and CDR2 SYDVKM. The length of the CDR3 is 12 residues.

The chain uses TRBV7-2 and TRBJ2-4; D gene uncertain. Germline CDR1 SGHTA, CDR2 FQGNSA. V dropped 4 bases and J dropped 0 bases, with 10 bases sitting between them. The CDR3 has 15 residues. CDR3 nucleotides: TGTGCCAGCAGCTCGCCCTCAGTAGCCAAAAACATTCAGTACTTC. The encoded protein is CASSSPSVAKNIQYF.

V gene TRBV14 combines with J gene TRBJ1-2, with 7 bases fitting TRBD1. The CDR3 is 18 residues long. With 2 bases clipped from V and 5 bases from J, the junction kept 17 bases outside the gene matches. Germline-derived CDR1 and CDR2 are SGHDN and FVKESK. The CDR3 nucleotides are TGTGCCAGCAGCCAATGGGACAAAAGGGACAGCTCAGATTATGGCTACACCTTC. Translating it yields CASSQWDKRDSSDYGYTF.

The chain combines TRBV27 with TRBJ2-5, with 7 positions matching TRBD2. This CDR3 has 16 amino acids. V shed 8 bases, J shed 11 bases, and the junction held 23 bases outside the gene matches. From germline, CDR1 is MNHEY and CDR2 SMNVEV (reference sequence). The CDR3: CASGSIRTSLSNEQYF. As DNA, the CDR3 is TGTGCCAGCGGTTCAATTAGGACTAGTTTAAGCAATGAGCAGTACTTC.

V and J are TRBV7-8 and TRBJ1-1; unclear D gene. The CDR3 loop spans 15 amino acids. The ends were cut back, 1 base at V and 4 bases at J, with 13 bases in the middle. CDR1 is SGHVS, CDR2 FQNEAQ, per germline. The CDR3: CASSLDAGLGTEAFF. The CDR3 coding sequence is TGTGCCAGCAGCTTAGATGCGGGCTTGGGCACTGAAGCTTTCTTT.

The table lists this clonotype with a few counts. The CDR3 here is CAISGQRGLLKGNEQFF. CDR3 DNA sequence: TGTGCCATCAGTGGTCAGAGAGGACTCCTAAAGGGTAATGAGCAGTTCTTC. This chain links TRBV10-3 with TRBJ2-1; D possibly corresponds to TRBD2 (5 bases). The V gene's germline CDR1 is ENHRY and CDR2 SYGVKD. There are 17 residues in the CDR3. V gave up 4 bases and J gave up 7 bases, with 23 bases separating them.

V usage is TRBV7-2 and J usage is TRBJ2-2; 9 positions agree with TRBD1. This CDR3 region has 17 residues. From germline, CDR1 is SGHTA and CDR2 FQGNSA. V gave up 1 base and J gave up 5 bases; unmatched junction bases: 8. The CDR3 nucleotides are TGTGCCAGCAGCTTAGTACGTGACAGGGGGAATACCGGGGAGCTGTTTTTT. Translated: CASSLVRDRGNTGELFF.

A single count supports this clonotype. This rearrangement joins TRBV7-3 to TRBJ2-2; D may be TRBD2 (6 bases). The CDR3 totals 16 residues. Trimming stripped 2 bases from V and 3 bases from J, with 13 bases between. In germline, CDR1 is SGHTA, CDR2 FQGTGA. The CDR3 DNA sequence: TGTGCCAGCAGCTTACTGGGGAGGAAGGACACCGGGGAGCTGTTTTTT. Protein product: CASSLLGRKDTGELFF.

This clonotype was found a few times. The chain couples TRBV28 to TRBJ2-4; D is perhaps TRBD1 or TRBD2 (5 bases each). V gave up 1 base and J gave up 2 bases, with 12 bases separating them. Germline CDR1 MDHEN, CDR2 SYDVKM. This CDR3 comprises 16 residues. As DNA, the CDR3 is TGTGCCAGCAGTTTATTCCGGGGCGTCTCCAAAAACATTCAGTACTTC. Its protein product is CASSLFRGVSKNIQYF.